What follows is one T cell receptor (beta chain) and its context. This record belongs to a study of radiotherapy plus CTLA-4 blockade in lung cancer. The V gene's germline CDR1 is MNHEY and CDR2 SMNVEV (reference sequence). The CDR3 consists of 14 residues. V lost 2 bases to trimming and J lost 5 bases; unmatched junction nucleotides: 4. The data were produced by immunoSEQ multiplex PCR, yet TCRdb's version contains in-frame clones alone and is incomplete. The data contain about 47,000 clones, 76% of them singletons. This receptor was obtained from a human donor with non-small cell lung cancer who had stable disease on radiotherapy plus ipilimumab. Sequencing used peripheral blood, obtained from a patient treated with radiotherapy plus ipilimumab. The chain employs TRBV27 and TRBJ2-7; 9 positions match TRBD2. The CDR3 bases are TGTGCCAGCAGTTTAGGCGGGGGGGTTGACGAGCAGTACTTC. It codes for CASSLGGGVDEQYF.